This TCR beta chain appears in the sequencing data of a study of cytomegalovirus exposure and HLA in healthy donors (dated by TCRdb to between 2016 and 2019). Some background on the complete study: An earlier analysis of approximately 600 of the donors reported about 250 Gb of sequence data and roughly 110 million unique TCR beta sequences from roughly 200 million T cells. An early release covering 500 to 750 HLA-typed donors comprised about 300 gigabases of sequencing data and roughly 86 million unique TCR sequences. Among the roughly 400 genotyped donors, 75% to 90% belonged to the genetic ancestry cluster associated with self-reported Caucasian donors. The study was designed to test whether signatures of past pathogen exposure could be identified by cataloging public T cell receptors. Using immunosequencing, the study profiled T cell repertoires from approximately 700 subjects and related those repertoires to cytomegalovirus serostatus. In addition to the first cohort of approximately 670 subjects, a separate validation cohort of over 90 different subjects was used. To predict cytomegalovirus infection status, the study brought together high-throughput TCR immunosequencing, statistical association of individual TCRs with disease status, and machine learning. A later analysis re-examined previously published TCR beta repertoires from 600 to 700 donors and added high-resolution HLA genotyping to investigate patterns of TCR occurrence. In the later analysis, no new phenotypic data were used to find candidate immune exposures; instead, reliance was placed on TCR beta sequences and their occurrence across donors. In an earlier analysis of roughly 540 of the donors, high-throughput TCR beta sequencing was used to judge whether each TCR beta V gene segment behaved as functional or pseudogenic. Donor age, sex, ethnicity and CMV serostatus were compiled together with the repertoire data. Genome-wide SNP genotypes for about 60% of the roughly 670 donors were used in a later genetic analysis, which treated that subset as a discovery cohort. All discovery cohort repertoires had been generated on a single sequencing platform. Both class I and class II loci were covered by HLA typing, at four-digit resolution. Typing coverage differed by locus: A, B, C, DRB1 and DQB1 were typed in about 629-640 donors, DQA1 in approximately 520, DPA1 in some 570, and DPB1 in just under 490. Four to six DR-DQ haplotypes were handled as single units for association and clustering, since linkage in the cohort was strong. On average, about 240,000 unique TCR beta nucleotide sequences were sequenced per donor among 398 genotyped donors of the cohort, with roughly 18% of those sequences being non-productive. Overall study results and their limits: In a later analysis, the rate of TCR association differed among HLA loci, with DRB1 alleles having the most associated TCRs and HLA-C alleles having the fewest. In an earlier analysis of some 500 of the donors, most TCR beta V segments were observed in productive rearrangements about 87% or about 30% of the time, broadly matching IMGT annotations. The 87-base-pair reads could not distinguish some IMGT-functional V segments, including TRBV6-2 and TRBV6-3, so those segments were excluded. Most CMV-associated TCR beta chains appeared to be HLA-restricted in a later analysis, and the HLA associations seemed to be driven largely by CMV exposure. The sequencing pipeline was judged likely to have produced a cluster of highly shared sequence variants as a technical artifact. The presence/absence analyses assumed that sequencing depth was roughly uniform across donors, and that assumption may not be true. Correlated functional status among segregating V segments might reflect linkage disequilibrium, but an unknown experimental factor could not be ruled out. The study listed 150 to 200 TCR beta chains as associated with cytomegalovirus. In vitro tests confirmed that a few of the cytomegalovirus-associated TCR beta chains recognize cytomegalovirus antigens. Cytomegalovirus status was reported to be diagnosed by the classifier with high specificity and sensitivity in both the original and validation cohorts. While some public TCRs were present in many individuals, most TCR sequences turned up only very rarely across donors. Only TCR beta chains were sequenced in this cohort, and the absence of alpha or paired-chain data limited detectable features. A later analysis associated 15,000 to 20,000 TCR beta sequences with specific HLA alleles at a false discovery rate of 0.05. It was suggested by the authors that the approach could potentially be generalized to other disease states and immunological phenotypes. Because counts were too low, 15 to 20 rarely observed V segments, including chromosome 9 orphons, were excluded from the earlier analysis of around 640 of the donors. Compared with the roughly 700-donor mean, donors in an Asian-associated ancestry cluster had fewer N-insertions in productive TCRs, according to a later genetic analysis. A later analysis reported that several top co-occurrence clusters appeared linked to parvovirus B19, influenza, CMV and Epstein-Barr virus. CMV serostatus was the only immune exposure information available for the cohort. A further reported finding was that TCR beta sequences accurately predicted the HLA-A and HLA-B alleles for most subjects in the first cohort. An association between a missense DCLRE1C variant and V-gene and J-gene trimming of TCR beta chains was found in a later genetic analysis and replicated in an independent cohort. Assigning TCR associations to individual alleles was difficult when HLA alleles, especially DR and DQ, strongly co-occurred. Because HLA typing was unavailable for some donors at each locus, only the typed subset was used in association tests. In a later analysis, HLA-associated TCR beta chains were found to be more clonally expanded and to have lower generation probabilities than equally common non-associated chains.

In total, 600 or so healthy bone marrow donors made up the cohort. At the time of sampling, every cohort member was nominally healthy, though immune exposures that went unrecorded were likely present. The donor was CMV seronegative and was included in the group of several hundred seronegative cohort members. Every donor gave a peripheral blood sample, and the peripheral blood mononuclear cells from that sample were used for TCR beta sequencing. The Qiagen DNeasy Blood Extraction Kit was used to extract genomic DNA from the blood cell samples. This clone was found a few times. Its target antigen remains unknown. No per-base quality is available; no much larger clone lies one base away. To prepare the library, the immunoSEQ multiplex PCR assay was applied. For the multiplex PCR, a mixture combining 60 forward primers for TCR Vbeta segments and 13 reverse primers for TCR Jbeta segments was used. The CDR3 region of rearranged TCR beta genes was amplified from genomic DNA with a multiplex PCR assay. The Illumina HiSeq System was used to sequence the amplified TCR beta libraries as 87-base-pair reads. The source study handled its data this way. In a later analysis, around 80 million unique TCR beta chains were counted across the 690 or so repertoires, and roughly 10 million of these chains were shared by at least two donors. To remove PCR and sequencing errors, raw reads were error-corrected and collapsed into unique sequences using a nearest-neighbor algorithm that merged closely related sequences. Alignment of CDR3 sequences to IMGT reference sequences was used to assign V, D and J gene segments. For a sequence to be retained, a match of at least six nucleotides was required to both a V gene segment and a J gene segment. Rearrangements were classified as productive when the CDR3 lacked stop codons and remained in frame with V and J, and all other rearrangements were classified as non-productive. CDR3 was defined according to IMGT convention as the region running from the second conserved V-encoded cysteine to the conserved J-encoded phenylalanine. The earlier analysis of about 530 of the donors excluded any sequence lacking an unambiguous match to a single V gene segment. An earlier analysis of about 600 of the donors called V segments functional above 56.7% productive rearrangements and segregating when the between-donor standard deviation exceeded 5%. A statistical classification framework was built to diagnose cytomegalovirus status from the catalog of TCR beta chain sequences. A later analysis assigned V and J genes by comparing TCR nucleotide sequences with IMGT/GENE-DB human TR gene sequences. In a later analysis, CDR3 sequences and most-parsimonious VDJ recombination scenarios were assigned using the TCRdist pipeline. In a later analysis, every TCR beta chain was defined by the combination of its CDR3 amino acid sequence and its V-gene family, and reads without a unique V-gene family were dropped. As a way to deal with suspected cross-contamination and a sequencing artifact, a later analysis dropped 450 to 600 nucleotide sequences that were highly shared and had low generation probability. In a later analysis, a clonal expansion index was calculated for each public chain from normalized within-repertoire ranks of inferred template counts. In a later analysis, generation probabilities were computed using a VDJ recombination model fitted to out-of-frame rearrangements, and the results were checked against IGoR. Hypergeometric tests were used in a later analysis to score TCR-TCR, TCR-HLA and TCR-CMV co-occurrence, with a repertoire-size bias correction applied to the TCR pairs. To estimate false discovery rates, a later analysis permuted the HLA or CMV assignments 20 times. In a later analysis, co-occurring TCRs were grouped using DBSCAN, with TCRdist sequence similarity added in when clustering inside HLA-allele-positive subsets. Co-occurrence clustering excluded repertoires with fewer than 30,000 or more than 120,000 public chains, plus five with anomalous nucleotide sharing. TCRdb took over this immuneACCESS table, retaining in-frame rearrangements with V and J assigned. Such tables are incomplete; in checked studies, under half of the missing clones stem from an unresolved V gene, and the remainder is unexplained. Clonal size and the V and J genes are those of that table, whereas D and trimming came from the DNA. This sample holds roughly 48,000 clones; 73% were observed only once. Nearly 3% of the sample is held by the ten biggest clonotypes.

The CDR3 numbers 16 residues from cysteine through phenylalanine. Only the CDR3 DNA stays, 48 bases, in frame from base 1. According to the germline V gene, CDR1 reads MGHDK and CDR2 reads SYGVNS. Between the V and J ends, shortened by 6 bases and 3 bases respectively, the junction contains 18 bases. Recombination joined TRBV25-1 with TRBJ2-1; the D gene cannot be named for sure. The source of this sequence is a man between 18 and 29 years old in good health and CMV-seronegative. Sequenced: PBMCs. The nucleotides read TGTGCCAGCAGGGAGAGTAGCCTATCCCTCTACAATGAGCAGTTCTTC. It specifies CASRESSLSLYNEQFF.